This entry features one T cell receptor beta chain sequence. Its antigen is not yet known. No base quality information exists; no much larger clone differs at one position. These data come from a study of T cell repertoires in cytomegalovirus infection (dated by TCRdb to the late 2010s). For the study in its entirety: Donor HLA type was relevant to the analysis, as public TCR beta signatures indicated carriage of CMV infection together with the matching HLA type.

TCRdb records Illumina HiSeq 1500 as the sequencer. TCRdb applied fastp at Q25 and MiXCR to the public reads, then kept only in-frame beta chains. Every entry covers one CDR3 protein and lists the most common genes and DNA from its rows. For this sample the table gives approximately 180,000 distinct CDR3 sequences, of which about 21% were detected only once. The ten largest account for approximately 2.9% of the sample. Findings and caveats that apply to the study as a whole: In both this cohort and an independent cohort of some 380 donors, the cumulative frequency of public TCR beta family members distinguished carriers of CMV infection plus the relevant HLA type. The ex vivo response was dominated by HLA-C-restricted CMV-specific TCR beta clonotypes, which also provided the single most frequent clonotype in two of eight donors.

Measured from the cysteine to the phenylalanine, the CDR3 is 11 residues long. The entry retains the CDR3 DNA only, 33 bases that are in frame from base 1. The germline V gene encodes CDR1 LNHDA and CDR2 SQIVND (reference sequence). The V end loses 8 bases and the J end loses 7 bases, and a stretch of 9 bases separates them. This sequence originates from a human donor in good health (CMV status not recorded). Some clones in this sample may be carry-over from other donors' samples. Sample: PBMCs. Here the chain combines TRBV19 and TRBJ1-5; the D gene is perhaps TRBD1, on 6 matching bases. The CDR3 region has the sequence CASGDRQPQHF. The DNA sequence reads TGTGCCAGTGGCGACAGGCAGCCCCAGCATTTT. Supplemented by the reference TRBV19 and TRBJ1-5 proteins around the CDR3, the complete variable domain is DGGITQSPKYLFRKEGQNVTLSCEQNLNHDAMYWYRQDPGQGLRLIYYSQIVNDFQKGDIAEGYSVSREKKESFPLTVTSAQKNPTAFYLCASGDRQPQHFGDGTRLSIL.